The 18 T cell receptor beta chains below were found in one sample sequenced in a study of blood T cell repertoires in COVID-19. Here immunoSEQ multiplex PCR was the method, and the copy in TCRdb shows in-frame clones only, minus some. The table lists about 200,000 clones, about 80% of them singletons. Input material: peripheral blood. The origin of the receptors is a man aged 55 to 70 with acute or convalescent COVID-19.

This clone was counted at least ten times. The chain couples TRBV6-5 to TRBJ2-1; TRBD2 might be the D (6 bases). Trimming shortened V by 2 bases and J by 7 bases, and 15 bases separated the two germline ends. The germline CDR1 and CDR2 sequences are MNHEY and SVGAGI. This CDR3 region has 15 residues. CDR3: CASSYESGRGNEQFF. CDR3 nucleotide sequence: TGTGCCAGCAGTTACGAATCGGGGCGGGGAAATGAGCAGTTCTTC.

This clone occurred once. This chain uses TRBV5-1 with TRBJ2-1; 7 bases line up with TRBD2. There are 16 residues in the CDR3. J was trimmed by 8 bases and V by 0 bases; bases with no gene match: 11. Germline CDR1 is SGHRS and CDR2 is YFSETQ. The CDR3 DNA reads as TGCGCCAGCAGCTTGGGCGGCGGGAGCGGCGGCGATGAGCAGTTCTTC. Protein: CASSLGGGSGGDEQFF.

In DNA form, the CDR3 reads TGCGCCAGCAGCTACCAGCGGGGACACTACGAGCAGTACTTC. Residues: CASSYQRGHYEQYF. The chain combines TRBV4-3 with TRBJ2-7; tentatively, D is TRBD2 (7 bases). The CDR3 totals 14 residues. The ends were cut back, 5 bases at V and 3 bases at J, with 14 bases in the middle. Germline V gene data show CDR1 as LGHNA and CDR2 as YSLEER.

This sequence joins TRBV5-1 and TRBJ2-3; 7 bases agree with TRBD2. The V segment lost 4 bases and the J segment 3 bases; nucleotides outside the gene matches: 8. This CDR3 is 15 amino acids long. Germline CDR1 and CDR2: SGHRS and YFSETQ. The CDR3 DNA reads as TGCGCCAGCAGCGTTGGGACTAACCCGACAGATACGCAGTATTTT. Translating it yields CASSVGTNPTDTQYF.

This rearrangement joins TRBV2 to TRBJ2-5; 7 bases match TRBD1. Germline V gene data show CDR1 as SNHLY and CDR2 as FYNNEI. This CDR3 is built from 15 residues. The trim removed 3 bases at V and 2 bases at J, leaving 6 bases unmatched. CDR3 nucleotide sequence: TGTGCCAGCAGTGATAGGGGGCAGGCTCAAGAGACCCAGTACTTC. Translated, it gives CASSDRGQAQETQYF.

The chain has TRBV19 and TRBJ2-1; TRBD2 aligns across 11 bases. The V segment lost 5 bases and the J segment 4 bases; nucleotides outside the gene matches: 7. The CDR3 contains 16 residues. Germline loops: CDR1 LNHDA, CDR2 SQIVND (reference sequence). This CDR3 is CASSLRLAGFYNEQFF. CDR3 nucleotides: TGTGCCAGTAGTTTGCGACTAGCGGGATTTTACAATGAGCAGTTCTTC.

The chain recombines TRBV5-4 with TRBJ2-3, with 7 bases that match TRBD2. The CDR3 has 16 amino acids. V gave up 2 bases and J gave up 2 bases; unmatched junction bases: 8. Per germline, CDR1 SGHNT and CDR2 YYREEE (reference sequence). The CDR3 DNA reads TGTGCCAGCAGCTTTAAACCCCTAGCGGACACAGATACGCAGTATTTT. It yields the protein CASSFKPLADTDTQYF.

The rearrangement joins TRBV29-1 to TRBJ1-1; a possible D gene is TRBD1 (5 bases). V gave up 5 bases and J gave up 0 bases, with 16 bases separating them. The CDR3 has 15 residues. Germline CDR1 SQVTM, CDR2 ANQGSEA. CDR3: CSVSAGWGMNTEAFF. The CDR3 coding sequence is TGCAGCGTTAGTGCGGGATGGGGCATGAACACTGAAGCTTTCTTT.

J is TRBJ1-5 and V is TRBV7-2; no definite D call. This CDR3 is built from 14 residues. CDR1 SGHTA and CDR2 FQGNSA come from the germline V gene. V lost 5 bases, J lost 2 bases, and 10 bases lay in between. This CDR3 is CASSPHSRNQPQHF. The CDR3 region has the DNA TGTGCCAGCAGCCCACACAGCCGCAATCAGCCCCAGCATTTT.

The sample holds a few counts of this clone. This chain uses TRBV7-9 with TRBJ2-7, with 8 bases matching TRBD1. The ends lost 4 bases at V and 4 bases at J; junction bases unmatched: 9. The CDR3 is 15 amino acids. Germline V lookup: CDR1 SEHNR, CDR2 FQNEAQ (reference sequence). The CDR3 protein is CASSSVQGARYEQYF. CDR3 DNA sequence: TGTGCCAGCAGCTCTGTCCAGGGGGCGAGGTACGAGCAGTACTTC.

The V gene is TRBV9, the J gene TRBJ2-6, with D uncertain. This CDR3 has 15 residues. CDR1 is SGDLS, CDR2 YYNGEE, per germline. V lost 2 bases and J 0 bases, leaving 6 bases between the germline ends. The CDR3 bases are TGTGCCAGCAGCGTTAAAAACTCTGGGGCCAACGTCCTGACTTTC. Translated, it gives CASSVKNSGANVLTF.

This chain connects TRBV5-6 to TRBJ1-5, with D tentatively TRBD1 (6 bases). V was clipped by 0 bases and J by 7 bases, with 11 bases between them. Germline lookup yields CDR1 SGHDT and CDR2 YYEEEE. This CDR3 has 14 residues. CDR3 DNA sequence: TGTGCCAGCAGCTTGGCGGGGGGCGGACAGCCCCAGCATTTT. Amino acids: CASSLAGGGQPQHF.

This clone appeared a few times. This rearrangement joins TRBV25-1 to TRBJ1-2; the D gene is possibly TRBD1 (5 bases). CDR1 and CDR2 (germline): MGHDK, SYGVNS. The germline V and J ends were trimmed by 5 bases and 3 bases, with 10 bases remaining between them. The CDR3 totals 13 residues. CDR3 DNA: TGTGCCAGCAGTCCCGCGGGGGACTATGGCTACACCTTC. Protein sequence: CASSPAGDYGYTF.

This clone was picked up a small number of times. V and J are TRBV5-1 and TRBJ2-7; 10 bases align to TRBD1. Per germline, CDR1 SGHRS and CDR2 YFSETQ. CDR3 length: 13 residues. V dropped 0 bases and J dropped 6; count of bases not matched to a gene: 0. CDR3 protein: CASSLGDRGEQYF. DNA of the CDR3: TGCGCCAGCAGCTTGGGGGACAGGGGCGAGCAGTACTTC.

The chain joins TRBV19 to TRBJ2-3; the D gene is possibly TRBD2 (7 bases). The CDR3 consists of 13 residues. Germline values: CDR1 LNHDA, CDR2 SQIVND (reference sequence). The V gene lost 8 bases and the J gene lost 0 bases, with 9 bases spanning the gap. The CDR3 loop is CASEGGSTDTQYF. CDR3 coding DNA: TGTGCCAGTGAGGGGGGGAGCACAGATACGCAGTATTTT.

The CDR3, as DNA: TGCGCCAGCAGCCAAGACCGCGCCCTAAGTGTATCCGGGGCCAACGTCCTGACTTTC. Its protein product is CASSQDRALSVSGANVLTF. The gene calls are TRBV4-3 and TRBJ2-6, with D hard to call. Germline V gene lookup returns CDR1 LGHNA and CDR2 YSLEER. V was clipped by 0 bases and J by 4 bases, with 19 bases between them. The CDR3 covers 19 residues.

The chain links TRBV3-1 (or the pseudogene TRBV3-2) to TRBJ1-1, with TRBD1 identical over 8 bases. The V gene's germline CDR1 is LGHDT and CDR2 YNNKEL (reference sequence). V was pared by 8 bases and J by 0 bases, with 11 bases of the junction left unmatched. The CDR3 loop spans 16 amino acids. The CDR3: CASGTGASFMNTEAFF. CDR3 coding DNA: TGTGCCAGCGGGACAGGAGCTTCCTTCATGAACACTGAAGCTTTCTTT.

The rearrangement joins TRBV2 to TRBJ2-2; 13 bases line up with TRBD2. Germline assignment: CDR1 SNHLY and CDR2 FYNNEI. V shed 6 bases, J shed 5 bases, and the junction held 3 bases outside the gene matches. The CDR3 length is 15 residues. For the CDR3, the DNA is TGTGCCAGCAGAGGACTAGCGGGAGCTACCGGGGAGCTGTTTTTT. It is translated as CASRGLAGATGELFF.